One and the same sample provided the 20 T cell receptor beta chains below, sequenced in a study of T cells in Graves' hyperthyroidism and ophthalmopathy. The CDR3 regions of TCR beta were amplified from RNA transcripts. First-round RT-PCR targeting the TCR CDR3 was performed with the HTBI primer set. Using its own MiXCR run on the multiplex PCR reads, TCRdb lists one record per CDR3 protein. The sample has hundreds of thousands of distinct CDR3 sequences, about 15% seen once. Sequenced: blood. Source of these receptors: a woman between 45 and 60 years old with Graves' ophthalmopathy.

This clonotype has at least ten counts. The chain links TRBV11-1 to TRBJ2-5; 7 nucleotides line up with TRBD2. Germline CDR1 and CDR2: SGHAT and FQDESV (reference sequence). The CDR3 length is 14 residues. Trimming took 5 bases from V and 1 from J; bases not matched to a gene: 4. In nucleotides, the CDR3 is TGTGCCAGCAGCCCACTAGCGATCCAAGAGACCCAGTACTTC. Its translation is CASSPLAIQETQYF. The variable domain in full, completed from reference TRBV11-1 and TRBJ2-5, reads EAEVAQSPRYKITEKSQAVAFWCDPISGHATLYWYRQILGQGPELLVQFQDESVVDDSQLPKDRFSAERLKGVDSTLKIQPAELGDSAMYLCASSPLAIQETQYFGPGTRLLVL.

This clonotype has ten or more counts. CDR3 region: CASSDQVSYEQYF. DNA for the CDR3: TGTGCCAGCTCAGACCAGGTCTCCTACGAGCAGTACTTC. The chain employs TRBV18 and TRBJ2-7; D is unresolved. The V and J ends lost 5 bases and 0 bases respectively, with 8 bases between them. The germline gives CDR1 KGHSH, CDR2 LQKENI. The length of the CDR3 is 13 residues.

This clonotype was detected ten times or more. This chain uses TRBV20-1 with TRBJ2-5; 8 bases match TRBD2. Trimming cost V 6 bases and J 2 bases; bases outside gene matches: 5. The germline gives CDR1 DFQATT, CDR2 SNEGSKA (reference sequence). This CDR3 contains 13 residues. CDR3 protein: CSAHSGVQETQYF. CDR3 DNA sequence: TGCAGTGCCCATAGCGGGGTACAAGAGACCCAGTACTTC.

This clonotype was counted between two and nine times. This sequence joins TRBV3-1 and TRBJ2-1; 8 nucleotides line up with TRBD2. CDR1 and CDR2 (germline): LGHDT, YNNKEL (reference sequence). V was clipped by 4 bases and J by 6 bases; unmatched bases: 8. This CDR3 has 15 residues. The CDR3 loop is CASSLTGGGANEQFF. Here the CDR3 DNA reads TGTGCCAGCAGCCTAACCGGGGGGGGTGCCAATGAGCAGTTCTTC.

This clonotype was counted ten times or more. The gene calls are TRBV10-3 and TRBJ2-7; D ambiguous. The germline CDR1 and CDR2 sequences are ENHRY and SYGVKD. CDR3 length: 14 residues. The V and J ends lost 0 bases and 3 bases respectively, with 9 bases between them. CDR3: CAISESGRIYEQYF. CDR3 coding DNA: TGTGCCATCAGTGAGTCTGGCAGGATCTACGAGCAGTACTTC.

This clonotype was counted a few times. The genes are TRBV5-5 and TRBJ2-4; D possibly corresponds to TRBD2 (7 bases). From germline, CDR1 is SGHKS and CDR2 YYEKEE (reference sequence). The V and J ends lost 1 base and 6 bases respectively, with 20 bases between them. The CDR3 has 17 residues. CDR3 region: CASSLLGGGSGVNIQYF. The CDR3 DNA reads TGTGCCAGCAGCTTGTTGGGGGGCGGGAGTGGAGTAAACATTCAGTACTTC.

The CDR3 sequence: CASSALAAVGTQYF. The CDR3 nucleotides read TGTGCCAGCAGTGCACTAGCAGCCGTGGGGACCCAGTACTTC. The chain employs TRBV6-1 and TRBJ2-5; D is possibly TRBD2 (6 bases). CDR1 and CDR2 from the germline V gene are MNHNS and SASEGT. Trimming stripped 4 bases from V and 7 bases from J, with 16 bases between. The CDR3 is made up of 14 amino acids.

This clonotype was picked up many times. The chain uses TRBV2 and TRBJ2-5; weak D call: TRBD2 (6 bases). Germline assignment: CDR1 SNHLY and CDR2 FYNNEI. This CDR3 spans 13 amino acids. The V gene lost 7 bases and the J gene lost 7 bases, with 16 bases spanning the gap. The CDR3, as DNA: TGTGCCAGCACCGGAGGGACCCGTGGGACCCAGTACTTC. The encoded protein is CASTGGTRGTQYF.

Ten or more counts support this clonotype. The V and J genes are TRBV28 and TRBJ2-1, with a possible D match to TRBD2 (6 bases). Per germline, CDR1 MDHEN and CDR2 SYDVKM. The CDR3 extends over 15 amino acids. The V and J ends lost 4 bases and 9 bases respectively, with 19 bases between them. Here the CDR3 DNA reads TGTGCCAGCAGTTCCCGACGGGGGACGACGGGTGAGCAGTTCTTC. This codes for CASSSRRGTTGEQFF.

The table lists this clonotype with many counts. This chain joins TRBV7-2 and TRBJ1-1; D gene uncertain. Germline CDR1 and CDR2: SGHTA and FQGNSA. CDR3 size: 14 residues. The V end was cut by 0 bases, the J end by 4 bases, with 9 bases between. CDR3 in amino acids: CASSLAGRVTEAFF. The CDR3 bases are TGTGCCAGCAGCTTAGCAGGAAGGGTCACTGAAGCTTTCTTT.

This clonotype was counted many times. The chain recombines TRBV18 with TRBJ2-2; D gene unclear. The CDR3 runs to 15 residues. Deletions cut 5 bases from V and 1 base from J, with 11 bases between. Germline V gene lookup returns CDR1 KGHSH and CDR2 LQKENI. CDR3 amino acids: CASSARQMNTGELFF. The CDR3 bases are TGTGCCAGCTCAGCGAGGCAAATGAACACCGGGGAGCTGTTTTTT.

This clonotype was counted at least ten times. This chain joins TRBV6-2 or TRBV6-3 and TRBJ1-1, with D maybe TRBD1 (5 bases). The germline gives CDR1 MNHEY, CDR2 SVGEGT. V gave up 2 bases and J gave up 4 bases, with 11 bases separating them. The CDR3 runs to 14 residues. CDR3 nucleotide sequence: TGTGCCAGCAGTTACCAGGGACGGACCACTGAAGCTTTCTTT. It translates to CASSYQGRTTEAFF.

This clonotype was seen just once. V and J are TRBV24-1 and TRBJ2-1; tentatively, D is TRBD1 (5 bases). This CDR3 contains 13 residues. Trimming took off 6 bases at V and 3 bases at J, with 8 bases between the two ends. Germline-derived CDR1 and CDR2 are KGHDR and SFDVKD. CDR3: CATSTDSYNEQFF. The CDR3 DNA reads TGTGCCACCAGTACTGACAGCTACAATGAGCAGTTCTTC.

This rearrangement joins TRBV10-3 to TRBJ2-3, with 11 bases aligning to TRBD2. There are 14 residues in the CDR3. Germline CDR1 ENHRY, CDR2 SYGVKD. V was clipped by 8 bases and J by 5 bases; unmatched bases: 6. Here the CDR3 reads CAIATSGAGDTQYF. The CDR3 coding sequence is TGTGCCATCGCGACTAGCGGGGCAGGAGATACGCAGTATTTT.

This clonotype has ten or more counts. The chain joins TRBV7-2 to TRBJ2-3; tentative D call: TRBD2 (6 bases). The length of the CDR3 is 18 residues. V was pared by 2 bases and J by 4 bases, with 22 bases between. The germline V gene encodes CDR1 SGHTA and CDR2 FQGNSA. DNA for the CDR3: TGTGCCAGCAGCTTAAACGGGGGATCGGGGCTTTGGGCAGATACGCAGTATTTT. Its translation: CASSLNGGSGLWADTQYF.

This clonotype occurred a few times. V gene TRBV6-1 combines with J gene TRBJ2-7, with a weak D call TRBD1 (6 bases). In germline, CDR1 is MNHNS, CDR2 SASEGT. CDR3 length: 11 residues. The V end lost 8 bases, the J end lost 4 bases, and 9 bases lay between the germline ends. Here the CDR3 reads CASVQGYEQYF. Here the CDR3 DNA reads TGTGCCAGCGTACAGGGTTACGAGCAGTACTTC.

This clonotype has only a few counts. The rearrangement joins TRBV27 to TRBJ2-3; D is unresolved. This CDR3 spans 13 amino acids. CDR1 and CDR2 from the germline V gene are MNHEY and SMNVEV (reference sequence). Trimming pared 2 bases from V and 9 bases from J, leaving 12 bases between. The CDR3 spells CASSLVDGYTQYF. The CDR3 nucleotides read TGTGCCAGCAGTTTAGTGGACGGTTACACGCAGTATTTT.

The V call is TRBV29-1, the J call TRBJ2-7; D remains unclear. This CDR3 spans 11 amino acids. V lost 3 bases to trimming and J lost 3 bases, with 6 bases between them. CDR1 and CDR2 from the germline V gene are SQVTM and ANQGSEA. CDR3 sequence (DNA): TGCAGCGTTGACTCGGGCTACGAGCAGTACTTC. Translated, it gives CSVDSGYEQYF.

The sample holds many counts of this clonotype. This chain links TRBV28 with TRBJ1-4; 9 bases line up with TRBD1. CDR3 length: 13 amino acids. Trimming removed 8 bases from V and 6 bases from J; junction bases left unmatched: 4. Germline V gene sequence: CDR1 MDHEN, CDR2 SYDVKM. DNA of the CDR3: TGTGCCAGCGGGGGACAGGGCTATGAAAAACTGTTTTTT. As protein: CASGGQGYEKLFF.

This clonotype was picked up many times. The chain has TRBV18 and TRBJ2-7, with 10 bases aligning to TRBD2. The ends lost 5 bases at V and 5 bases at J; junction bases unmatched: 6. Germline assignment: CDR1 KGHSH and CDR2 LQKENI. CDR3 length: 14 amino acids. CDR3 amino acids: CASSSAGGPHEQYF. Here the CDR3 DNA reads TGTGCCAGCTCATCAGCGGGAGGGCCCCACGAGCAGTACTTC.